Listed here are 21 T cell receptor beta chains from one sample, sequenced in a study of blood T cells in healthy people across ages. A second about 7 to 11 cycle PCR used barcoded and J-beta primers. MiXCR was run by TCRdb on the 5' RACE reads, yielding one entry per CDR3 protein. The sample shows approximately 690,000 distinct CDR3 sequences, 58% of them seen only once. The specimen sequenced was blood. These receptors all stem from a man in his 60s in good health.

This chain links TRBV7-9 with TRBJ2-1, with no clear D. V was clipped by 2 bases and J by 8 bases, with 7 bases between them. CDR3 length: 12 residues. CDR1 SEHNR and CDR2 FQNEAQ come from the germline V gene (reference sequence). The CDR3 reads CASSLPGHEQFF. CDR3 in DNA: TGTGCCAGCAGCTTACCCGGGCATGAGCAGTTCTTC.

The chain uses TRBV12-3 or TRBV12-4 and TRBJ2-7; no firm D call. V dropped 3 bases and J dropped 4 bases, with 13 bases sitting between them. This CDR3 is 14 amino acids long. For the CDR3, the DNA is TGTGCCAGCAGTTTGGCAGAACTTGCGTACGAGCAGTACTTC. This encodes CASSLAELAYEQYF.

The sample holds a few counts of this clonotype. The chain carries TRBV5-1 and TRBJ2-1, with 16 positions matching TRBD2. Germline loops: CDR1 SGHRS, CDR2 YFSETQ. The CDR3 runs 16 residues. V gave up 1 base and J gave up 7 bases; unmatched junction bases: 2. Here the CDR3 DNA reads TGCGCCAGCAGCTTGCCGGGACTAGCGGGGGGGAATGAGCAGTTCTTC. This codes for CASSLPGLAGGNEQFF.

The V and J genes are TRBV2 and TRBJ1-2; D remains ambiguous. Trimming shortened V by 2 bases and J by 1 base, and 8 bases separated the two germline ends. Germline V gene data show CDR1 as SNHLY and CDR2 as FYNNEI. This CDR3 contains 14 residues. The CDR3 bases are TGTGCCAGCAGTGAAAAAGGGCGTAACTATGGCTACACCTTC. Amino acid sequence: CASSEKGRNYGYTF.

There are many counts of this clonotype. The chain has TRBV7-6 and TRBJ1-5; 8 positions match TRBD1. The CDR3 loop spans 12 amino acids. Germline V gives CDR1 SGHVS, CDR2 FNYEAQ. J was trimmed by 15 bases and V by 6 bases; bases with no gene match: 10. The chain's CDR3 is CASRSDRGLMHF. CDR3 DNA sequence: TGTGCCAGCAGAAGCGACAGGGGTCTAATGCATTTT. The whole variable domain, remainder taken from reference TRBV7-6 and TRBJ1-5, is GAGVSQSPRYKVTKRGQDVALRCDPISGHVSLYWYRQALGQGPEFLTYFNYEAQQDKSGLPNDRFSAERPEGSISTLTIQRTEQRDSAMYRCASRSDRGLMHFGDGTRLSIL.

This clonotype has more than one count but fewer than ten. The V call is TRBV25-1, the J call TRBJ2-5, with D tentatively TRBD1 or TRBD2 (5 bases each). V lost 3 bases and J 5 bases, leaving 19 bases between the germline ends. This CDR3 has 16 amino acids. Germline V gives CDR1 MGHDK, CDR2 SYGVNS. CDR3 loop: CASSDTLGTVLETQYF. The CDR3 DNA reads TGTGCCAGCAGTGATACCCTTGGGACGGTGTTGGAGACCCAGTACTTC.

The rearrangement uses TRBV20-1 and TRBJ1-5, with 7 bases identical to TRBD1. The CDR3 covers 17 residues. The J segment lost 0 bases and the V segment lost 1 base, leaving 9 bases of the junction unmatched. The germline V gene has CDR1 DFQATT and CDR2 SNEGSKA (reference sequence). In DNA form, the CDR3 reads TGCAGTGCTAGAGGGGGGGACAGCTCTTCTAGCAATCAGCCCCAGCATTTT. Translating it yields CSARGGDSSSSNQPQHF.

The chain couples TRBV3-1 to TRBJ2-4; D is unresolved. There are 12 residues in the CDR3. Germline CDR1 LGHDT, CDR2 YNNKEL (reference sequence). The V and J ends lost 7 bases and 2 bases respectively, with 6 bases between them. The CDR3 protein is CASNTPKNIQYF. The CDR3 coding sequence is TGTGCCAGCAACACCCCCAAAAACATTCAGTACTTC.

The chain combines TRBV20-1 with TRBJ2-5; TRBD2 aligns across 7 bases. After removal of 2 bases from V and 2 bases from J, the junction contained 5 bases not matched to a gene. The CDR3 covers 14 residues. Germline CDR1 and CDR2: DFQATT and SNEGSKA (reference sequence). CDR3 nucleotides: TGCAGTGCTAGACCGGGAGGAAGACAAGAGACCCAGTACTTC. It codes for CSARPGGRQETQYF.

As regards this clonotype: A much larger clone lies one base from this, so it may be a read error. This sequence joins TRBV4-2 and TRBJ2-5; TRBD2 matches at 9 bases. Germline trimming cut 4 bases from V and 1 base from J; bases unmatched to any gene: 16. CDR1 LGHNA and CDR2 YNFKEQ come from the germline V gene. This CDR3 has 19 amino acids. CDR3 nucleotides: TGTGCCAGCAGCCTCGGTACGAGTCAAGCTAGCGGGGTCCAAGAGACCCAGTACTTC. Translation: CASSLGTSQASGVQETQYF.

The chain couples TRBV3-1 to TRBJ2-1; 9 nucleotides align to TRBD2. V dropped 2 bases and J dropped 2; count of bases not matched to a gene: 7. The germline CDR1 and CDR2 sequences are LGHDT and YNNKEL (reference sequence). The CDR3 has 17 amino acids. The CDR3 DNA follows: TGTGCCAGCAGCCAACATAGCGGGGGCTTCACCTACAATGAGCAGTTCTTC. Translated: CASSQHSGGFTYNEQFF.

V gene TRBV28 combines with J gene TRBJ2-1, with D perhaps matching TRBD2 (5 bases). The germline V gene has CDR1 MDHEN and CDR2 SYDVKM. The V end lost 7 bases, the J end lost 7 bases, and 20 bases lay between the germline ends. CDR3 size: 15 residues. DNA of the CDR3: TGTGCCAGCACCCGTCTCGCGGCGGGCATTAATGAGCAGTTCTTC. It codes for CASTRLAAGINEQFF.

V and J are TRBV2 and TRBJ2-3; 11 bases fit TRBD2. CDR1 is SNHLY, CDR2 FYNNEI, per germline. This CDR3 comprises 15 residues. The V gene end was trimmed by 6 bases and the J gene end by 2 bases; junction bases not matched to a gene: 4. The chain's CDR3 is CASRGLADVTDTQYF. In DNA form, the CDR3 reads TGTGCCAGCAGGGGACTAGCGGATGTCACAGATACGCAGTATTTT.

A few counts support this clonotype. The V and J genes are TRBV5-1 and TRBJ2-1; 7 nucleotides match TRBD2. V shed 3 bases and J 6 bases; nucleotides not matched to a gene: 6. The CDR3 length is 14 residues. From germline, CDR1 is SGHRS and CDR2 YFSETQ. The CDR3 DNA follows: TGCGCCAGCAGCTCCCTAGCGGCCGGCAATGAGCAGTTCTTC. It translates to CASSSLAAGNEQFF.

This clonotype was counted only a few times. V and J are TRBV9 and TRBJ1-2; no clear D. The CDR3 is 11 amino acids. CDR1 and CDR2 from the germline V gene are SGDLS and YYNGEE. Trimming pared 7 bases from V and 11 bases from J, leaving 15 bases between. The CDR3 loop is CASGGRLPYTF. The DNA for the CDR3 is TGTGCCAGCGGTGGACGCCTACCGTACACCTTC.

This rearrangement joins TRBV27 to TRBJ2-2, with D possibly being TRBD1 or TRBD2 (5 bases each). V was shortened by 9 bases and J by 5 bases, with 16 bases between the two germline ends. This CDR3 has 14 residues. Per germline, CDR1 MNHEY and CDR2 SMNVEV (reference sequence). The CDR3 loop reads CASRQGGWTGELFF. CDR3 bases: TGTGCCAGTCGGCAGGGCGGGTGGACCGGGGAGCTGTTTTTT.

This sequence joins TRBV28 and TRBJ1-2, with unresolved D. The ends were cut back, 1 base at V and 9 bases at J, with 9 bases in the middle. CDR1 and CDR2 from the germline V gene are MDHEN and SYDVKM. The length of the CDR3 is 12 residues. DNA of the CDR3: TGTGCCAGCAGTTTATTTACCGGAAGCTACACCTTC. As protein: CASSLFTGSYTF.

The J gene is TRBJ2-1, the V gene TRBV20-1; D unclear. The CDR3 sequence is 14 residues long. CDR1 DFQATT and CDR2 SNEGSKA come from the germline V gene (reference sequence). The V and J ends lost 3 bases and 0 bases respectively, with 9 bases between them. Written as DNA, the CDR3 is TGCAGTGCTAGGGGCAAAAGCTCCTACAATGAGCAGTTCTTC. This encodes CSARGKSSYNEQFF.

The chain has TRBV27 and TRBJ2-3; 10 bases are a match to TRBD2. Looked up from germline, CDR1 is MNHEY and CDR2 is SMNVEV (reference sequence). V trimming: 6 bases; J trimming: 1 base; junction bases outside the gene matches: 4. This CDR3 has 15 amino acids. CDR3 residues: CASSGTSAGTDTQYF. The CDR3 nucleotides read TGTGCCAGCAGCGGGACTAGCGCGGGCACAGATACGCAGTATTTT.

This chain joins TRBV20-1 and TRBJ2-7, with no clear D. The CDR3 loop spans 14 amino acids. Germline-derived CDR1 and CDR2 are DFQATT and SNEGSKA (reference sequence). The V gene lost 1 base and the J gene lost 0 bases, with 10 bases spanning the gap. CDR3 region: CSARVAGSSYEQYF. CDR3 in DNA: TGCAGTGCTAGAGTCGCAGGCAGCTCCTACGAGCAGTACTTC.

This chain uses TRBV6-1 with TRBJ2-4; possibly TRBD1 for D (6 bases). The last part of the DNA fits TRBJ2-7 better; the J call may be wrong. Germline V lookup: CDR1 MNHNS, CDR2 SASEGT. The CDR3 has 15 residues. For the CDR3, the DNA is TGTGCCAGCAGTGAATGGTTCAGGGGCTCCTACGAGCAGTACTTC. This translates into CASSEWFRGSYEQYF.